Listed below are T cell receptor beta chains from one sample, sequenced in a study of vaccination and CD4 T cells after COVID-19. No antigens are known for them. TCRdb analysed the PCR reads with MiXCR anew, one entry per CDR3 protein. The sample yields approximately 3,100 distinct CDR3 sequences, 79% seen once. Specimen: CD4+ T cells from blood, cultured in vitro. These receptors originate from a human donor who had recovered from COVID-19. CDR3s include the opening cysteine and the closing phenylalanine or tryptophan.

V	J	CDR3
TRBV19	TRBJ1-1	CASTSRGTEAFF
TRBV7-2	TRBJ1-6	CASSSGPTGARAPLHF
TRBV20-1	TRBJ1-2	CSARTSIGLGYTF
TRBV19	TRBJ2-2	CASRWTGDTGELFF
TRBV10-3	TRBJ1-2	CAISGDNSDYGYTF
TRBV20-1	TRBJ1-2	CSASGGGSYGYTF
TRBV20-1	TRBJ1-6	CSASDGGSNSPLHF
TRBV5-1	TRBJ1-1	CASSRDFEAFF
TRBV12-3/TRBV12-4	TRBJ1-5	CASSLAGQGANQPQHF
TRBV20-1	TRBJ2-5	CSVQPGHLQETQYF
TRBV7-2	TRBJ1-4	CASSSYGPGTVREKLFF
TRBV7-3	TRBJ2-7	CASSLYPGDYEQYF
TRBV6-5	TRBJ1-2	CASSYGGIGVYTF
TRBV20-1	TRBJ1-1	CSARFGGDRGNTEAFF
TRBV20-1	TRBJ1-6	CSAHTGAYNSPLHF
TRBV20-1	TRBJ1-4	CSAPPRAGALNEKLFF
TRBV6-2/TRBV6-3	TRBJ2-1	CASSLHREYEQFF
TRBV20-1	TRBJ1-5	CSAPGFGDQPQHF
TRBV10-3	TRBJ1-2	CAIRVDLSTDGYTF
TRBV19	TRBJ1-1	CASSMMGAGATEAFF
TRBV20-1	TRBJ1-4	CSASEVGVNEKLFF
TRBV12-3/TRBV12-4	TRBJ1-1	CASSPMTGVGSNTEAFF
TRBV19	TRBJ1-4	CASSIGGGRNEKLFF
TRBV6-5	TRBJ1-6	CASSYTNSPLHF
TRBV20-1	TRBJ2-4	CSARRLAGVLADKNIQYF
TRBV5-6	TRBJ1-5	CASSSWWHPEPQHF